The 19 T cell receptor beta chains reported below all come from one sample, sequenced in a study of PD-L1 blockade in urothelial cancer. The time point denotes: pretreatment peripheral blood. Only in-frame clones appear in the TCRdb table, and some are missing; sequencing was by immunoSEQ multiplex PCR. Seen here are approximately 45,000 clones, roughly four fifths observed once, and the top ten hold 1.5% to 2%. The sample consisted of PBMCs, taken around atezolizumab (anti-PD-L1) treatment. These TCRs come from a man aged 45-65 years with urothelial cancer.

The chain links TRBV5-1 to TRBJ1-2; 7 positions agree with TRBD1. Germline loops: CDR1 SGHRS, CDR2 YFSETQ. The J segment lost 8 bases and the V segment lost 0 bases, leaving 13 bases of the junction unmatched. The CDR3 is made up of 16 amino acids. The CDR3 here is CASSLGDSHVFVGYTF. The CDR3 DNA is TGCGCCAGCAGCTTGGGGGACAGCCATGTTTTTGTCGGCTACACCTTC.

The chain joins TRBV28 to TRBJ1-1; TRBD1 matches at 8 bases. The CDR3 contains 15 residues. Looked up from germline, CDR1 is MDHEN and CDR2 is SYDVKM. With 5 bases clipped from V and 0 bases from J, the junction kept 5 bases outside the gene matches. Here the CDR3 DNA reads TGTGCCAGCAGTAGGACAGGGAACATGAACACTGAAGCTTTCTTT. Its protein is CASSRTGNMNTEAFF. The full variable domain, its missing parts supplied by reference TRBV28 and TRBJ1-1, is DVKVTQSSRYLVKRTGEKVFLECVQDMDHENMFWYRQDPGLGLRLIYFSYDVKMKEKGDIPEGYSVSREKKERFSLILESASTNQTSMYLCASSRTGNMNTEAFFGQGTRLTVV.

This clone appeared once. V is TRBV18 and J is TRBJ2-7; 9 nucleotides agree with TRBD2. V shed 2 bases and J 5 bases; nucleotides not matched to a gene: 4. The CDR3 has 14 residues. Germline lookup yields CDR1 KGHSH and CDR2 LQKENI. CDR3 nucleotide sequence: TGTGCCAGCTCACCAACAGCGGGGGGCCACGAGCAGTACGTC. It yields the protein CASSPTAGGHEQYV.

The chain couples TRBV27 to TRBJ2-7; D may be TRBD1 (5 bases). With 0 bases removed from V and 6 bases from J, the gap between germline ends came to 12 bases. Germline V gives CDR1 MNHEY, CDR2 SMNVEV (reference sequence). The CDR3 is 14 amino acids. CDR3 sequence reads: CASSLSPRAGEQYF. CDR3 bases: TGTGCCAGCAGTTTATCGCCCAGGGCTGGCGAGCAGTACTTC.

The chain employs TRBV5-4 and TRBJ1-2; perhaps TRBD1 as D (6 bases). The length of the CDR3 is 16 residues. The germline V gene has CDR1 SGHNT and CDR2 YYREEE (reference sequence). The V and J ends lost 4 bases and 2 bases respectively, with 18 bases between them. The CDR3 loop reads CASSRGGKGSNYGYTF. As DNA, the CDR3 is TGTGCCAGCAGCCGAGGGGGAAAGGGTAGCAACTATGGCTACACCTTC.

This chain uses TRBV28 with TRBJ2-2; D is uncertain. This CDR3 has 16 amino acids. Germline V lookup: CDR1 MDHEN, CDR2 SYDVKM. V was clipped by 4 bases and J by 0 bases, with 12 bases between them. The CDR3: CASSSTLGSNTGELFF. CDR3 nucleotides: TGTGCCAGCAGTTCGACCCTGGGCTCGAACACCGGGGAGCTGTTTTTT. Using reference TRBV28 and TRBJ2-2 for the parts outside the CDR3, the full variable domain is DVKVTQSSRYLVKRTGEKVFLECVQDMDHENMFWYRQDPGLGLRLIYFSYDVKMKEKGDIPEGYSVSREKKERFSLILESASTNQTSMYLCASSSTLGSNTGELFFGEGSRLTVL.

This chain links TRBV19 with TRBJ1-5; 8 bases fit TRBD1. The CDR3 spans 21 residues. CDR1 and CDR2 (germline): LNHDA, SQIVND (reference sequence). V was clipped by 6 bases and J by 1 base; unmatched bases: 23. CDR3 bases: TGTGCCAGTAGGGCTATACCATCAACAGGGGGAGTGGGGGTGAGCAATCAGCCCCAGCATTTT. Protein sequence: CASRAIPSTGGVGVSNQPQHF.

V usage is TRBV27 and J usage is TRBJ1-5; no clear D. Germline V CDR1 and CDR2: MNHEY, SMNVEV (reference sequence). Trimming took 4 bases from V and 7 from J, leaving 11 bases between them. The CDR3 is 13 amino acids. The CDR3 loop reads CASSWGGRQPQHF. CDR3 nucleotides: TGTGCCAGCAGTTGGGGAGGGCGGCAGCCCCAGCATTTT.

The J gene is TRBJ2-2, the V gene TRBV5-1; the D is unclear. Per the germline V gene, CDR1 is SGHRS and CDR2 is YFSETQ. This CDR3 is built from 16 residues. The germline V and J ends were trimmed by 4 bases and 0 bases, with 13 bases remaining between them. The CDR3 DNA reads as TGCGCCAGCAGCCCCGGAGCGACTTCGAACACCGGGGAGCTGTTTTTT. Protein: CASSPGATSNTGELFF.

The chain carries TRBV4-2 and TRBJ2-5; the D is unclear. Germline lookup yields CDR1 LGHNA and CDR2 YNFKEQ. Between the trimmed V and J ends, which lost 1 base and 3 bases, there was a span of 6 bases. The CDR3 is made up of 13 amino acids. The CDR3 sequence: CASSQVSEETQYF. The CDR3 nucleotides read TGTGCCAGCAGCCAAGTGTCGGAAGAGACCCAGTACTTC.

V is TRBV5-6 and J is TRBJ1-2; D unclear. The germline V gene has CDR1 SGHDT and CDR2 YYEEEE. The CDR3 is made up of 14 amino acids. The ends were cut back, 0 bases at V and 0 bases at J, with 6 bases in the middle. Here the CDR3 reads CASSLDRTNYGYTF. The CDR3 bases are TGTGCCAGCAGCTTGGACAGAACTAACTATGGCTACACCTTC.

CDR3 nucleotides: TGCGCCAGCCGGACTAGTCCGGTTGTCGCAGATACGCAGTATTTT. Translating gives CASRTSPVVADTQYF. This chain links TRBV5-1 with TRBJ2-3, with TRBD2 identical over 7 bases. Germline V gives CDR1 SGHRS, CDR2 YFSETQ. The ends lost 7 bases at V and 4 bases at J; junction bases unmatched: 12. This CDR3 region has 15 residues. Looking up the rest from reference TRBV5-1 and TRBJ2-3 gives the full variable domain: KAGVTQTPRYLIKTRGQQVTLSCSPISGHRSVSWYQQTPGQGLQFLFEYFSETQRNKGNFPGRFSGRQFSNSRSEMNVSTLELGDSALYLCASRTSPVVADTQYFGPGTRLTVL.

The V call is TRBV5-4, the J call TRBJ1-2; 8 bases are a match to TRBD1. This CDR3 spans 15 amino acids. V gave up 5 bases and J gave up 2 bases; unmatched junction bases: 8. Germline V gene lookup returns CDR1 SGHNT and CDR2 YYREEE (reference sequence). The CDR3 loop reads CASSPRAGGNYGYTF. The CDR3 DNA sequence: TGTGCCAGCAGTCCTCGGGCAGGGGGCAACTATGGCTACACCTTC.

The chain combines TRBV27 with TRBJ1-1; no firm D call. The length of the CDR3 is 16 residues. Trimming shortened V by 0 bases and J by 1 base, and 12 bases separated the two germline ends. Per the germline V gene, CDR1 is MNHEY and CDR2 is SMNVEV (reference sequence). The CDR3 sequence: CASSLSTLVRNTEAFF. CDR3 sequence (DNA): TGTGCCAGCAGTTTATCCACTTTGGTGAGGAACACTGAAGCTTTCTTT.

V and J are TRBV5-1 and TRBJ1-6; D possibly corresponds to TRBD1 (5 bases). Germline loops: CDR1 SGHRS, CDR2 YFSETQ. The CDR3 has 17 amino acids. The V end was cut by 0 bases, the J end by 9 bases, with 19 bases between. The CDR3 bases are TGCGCCAGCAGCTTGGGTCAAAACGTGGTTAGGGGTTCACCCCTCCACTTT. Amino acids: CASSLGQNVVRGSPLHF.

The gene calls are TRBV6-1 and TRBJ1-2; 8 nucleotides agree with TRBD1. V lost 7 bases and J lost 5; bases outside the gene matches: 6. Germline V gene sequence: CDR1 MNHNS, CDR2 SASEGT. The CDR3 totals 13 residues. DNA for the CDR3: TGTGCCAGCACGACAGGGGAGGGTTATGGCTACACCTTC. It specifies CASTTGEGYGYTF.

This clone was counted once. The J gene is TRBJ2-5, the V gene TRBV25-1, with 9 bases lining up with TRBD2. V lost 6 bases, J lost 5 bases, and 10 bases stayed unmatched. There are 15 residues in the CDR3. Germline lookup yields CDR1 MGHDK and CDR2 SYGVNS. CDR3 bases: TGTGCCAGCAGCAAGACTAGCGGTTCTGGGGAGACCCAGTACTTC. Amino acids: CASSKTSGSGETQYF.

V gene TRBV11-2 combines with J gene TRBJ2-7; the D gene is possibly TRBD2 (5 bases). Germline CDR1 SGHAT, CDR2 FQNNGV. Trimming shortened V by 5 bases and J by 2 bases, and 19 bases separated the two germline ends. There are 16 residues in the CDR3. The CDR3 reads CASSPGGVVGTYEQYF. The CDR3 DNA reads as TGTGCCAGCAGCCCAGGAGGAGTTGTTGGCACCTACGAGCAGTACTTC.

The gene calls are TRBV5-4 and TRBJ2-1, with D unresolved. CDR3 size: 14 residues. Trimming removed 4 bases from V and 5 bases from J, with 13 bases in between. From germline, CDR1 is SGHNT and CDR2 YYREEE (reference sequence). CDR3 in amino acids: CASSQPSRDNEQFF. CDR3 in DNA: TGTGCCAGCAGCCAGCCTTCACGGGACAATGAGCAGTTCTTC.